The clone carrying this TCR beta chain has just a few counts. Its specificity is not known. These data are taken from a study of T cells after yellow fever vaccination. V lost 0 bases and J lost 3, with 10 bases in between. Germline V gene lookup returns CDR1 SGHRS and CDR2 YFSETQ. The CDR3 extends over 14 amino acids. TCRdb itself ran the 5' RACE reads through MiXCR, one entry per CDR3 protein. The sample lists around 610,000 distinct CDR3 sequences, roughly 13% occurring once. Study findings and constraints: The presence of abundant clonotypes contaminating from the bulk population was possible in FACS-sorted repertoires. After the booster, over 95% of CD4 and just over 85% of CD8 primary-response clones were re-detected.

This TCR came from a man aged 30 to 45 who received the YFV17D yellow fever vaccine. V gene TRBV5-1 combines with J gene TRBJ2-7; D is perhaps TRBD1 or TRBD2 (5 bases each). The specimen comprised PBMCs, sampled on the day of the yellow fever booster vaccination. CDR3 protein: CASSLGGADYEQYF. CDR3 coding DNA: TGCGCCAGCAGCTTGGGAGGGGCCGACTACGAGCAGTACTTC.